Sequencing of this T cell receptor (beta chain) was carried out in a study of T-cell memory formation after mild COVID-19. General study results and limits: Day 15 to 85 contracting clones showed balanced CD4/CD8; later expanders leaned CD4+.

In TCRdb, the 5' RACE reads were re-called with MiXCR into one record per CDR3 protein. The repertoire holds some 65,000 distinct CDR3 sequences, 16% seen once, with about a third in the top ten. Notes on this clonotype: Antigen: not known.

This CDR3 region has 15 residues. The germline V gene has CDR1 PRHDT and CDR2 FYEKMQ (reference sequence). V shed 5 bases, J shed 3 bases, and the junction held 8 bases outside the gene matches. The V call is TRBV13, the J call TRBJ2-7, with TRBD1 matching over 9 bases. The TCR sequence derives from an adult woman who had mild COVID-19 (a few samples of this study predate the infection). Cell type and time point are not known. The sequenced sample consisted of PBMCs or a T cell subset sorted from them (not recorded which). This CDR3 reads CASSPGTGRDYEQYF. The CDR3 DNA reads as TGTGCCAGCAGCCCCGGGACAGGGAGAGACTACGAGCAGTACTTC.